This entry describes one TCR beta chain. The data belong to a study of memory CD8 T cells in hepatitis C reinfection. The CDR3 spans 15 residues. Trimming took 3 bases from V and 1 from J, leaving 11 bases between them. From germline, CDR1 is MGHRA and CDR2 YSYEKL. The repertoire was sequenced with immunoSEQ multiplex PCR; TCRdb's copy has only in-frame clones and lacks some. In the table there are more than 45,000 clones, around nine tenths of which are singletons. Documented time point: pre-reinfection, 55 to 20 weeks before reinfection detection. TCR sequencing was done directly ex vivo on sorted cells, without expansion in vitro.

J is TRBJ2-3 and V is TRBV4-1; D is uncertain. The sample taken for sequencing was naive CD8+ T cells sorted from blood. This TCR was sampled from a man between 18 and 35 years old with hepatitis C virus infection. CDR3 region: CASSQALGGTDTQYF. The DNA of the CDR3 is TGCGCCAGCAGCCAGGCCCTTGGAGGCACAGATACGCAGTATTTT.